Included here is one TCR beta chain sequence, with context. Its antigen is unidentified. With a much larger clone just one base away, this may be a read error. CDR1 is SEHNR, CDR2 FQNEAQ, per germline (reference sequence). The CDR3 is 17 amino acids. The data derive from a study of blood T cells in healthy people across ages. Study-level results: Per-million-T-cell TCR beta diversity fell roughly linearly with age. Versus aged donors, long-lived donors had higher diversity and more naive CD4+ cells. In these data, TCR beta diversity tracked strongly with naive T cell percentage.

With a J-beta primer mix and a sample-barcoded 5' primer, a second PCR ran roughly 6 to 11 cycles. TCRdb called the 5' RACE reads again in MiXCR, with one record for every CDR3 protein. The profile covers about 600,000 distinct CDR3 sequences, with around 48% appearing a single time and under 30% taken by the ten largest. Sequenced sample: blood. The V gene is TRBV7-9, the J gene TRBJ1-6, with 9 nucleotides matching TRBD1. The TCR was taken from a man at least 80 years old in good health. As DNA, the CDR3 is TGTGTCAGCAGGAGGCCGGCGACAGGGGGTGGGAATTCACCCCTCCACTTT. Translating it yields CVSRRPATGGGNSPLHF.